The sequence of this T cell receptor (beta chain) was determined in a study of blood T cell repertoires in COVID-19. Study information: Samples representing acute and convalescent COVID-19 were sourced from the United States, Italy and Spain.

Original analysis: Reference gene primer amplification gave estimated nucleated cell counts. Produced via immunoSEQ multiplex PCR; TCRdb's table is partial and in-frame only. Clone size and the V and J calls come from that table; the DNA yielded D and trimming. The repertoire includes over 110,000 clones, roughly 79% of them detected once, and 7.5% to 9% sits in the top ten. V dropped 8 bases and J dropped 6 bases, with 14 bases sitting between them. CDR1 SGHVS and CDR2 FQNEAQ come from the germline V gene. The CDR3 totals 14 residues. The TCR was taken from a human donor in a cohort sampled during active COVID-19. The sequenced sample was peripheral blood. The rearrangement links TRBV7-8 to TRBJ1-6; unclear D gene. The CDR3 protein is CASAVRTSNSPLHF. The CDR3 DNA reads as TGTGCCAGCGCGGTGAGGACTTCTAATTCACCCCTCCACTTT.